A single sample gave rise to the 24 T cell receptor beta chains below, sequenced in a study of shared clonotypes between healthy human individuals. The method was immunoSEQ multiplex PCR; TCRdb's version includes in-frame clones alone and lacks a portion of them. The repertoire has roughly 2 million clones, 85% to 95% of them found once; the top ten carry under 0.15%. Input material: naive CD4+ T cells sorted from blood. Subset denoted: CD45RA+ positively selected. These receptors originate from a man aged 18 to 30 in good health.

The V call is TRBV30, the J call TRBJ1-3; D is unresolved. Germline V gene sequence: CDR1 GTSNPN, CDR2 SVGIG (reference sequence). V dropped 2 bases and J dropped 0 bases, with 11 bases sitting between them. This CDR3 comprises 15 residues. This CDR3 is CAWSQDVYSGNTIYF. The CDR3 DNA follows: TGTGCCTGGAGTCAAGACGTTTACTCTGGAAACACCATATATTTT.

The CDR3 loop reads CASSSDRVSAFF. CDR3 DNA: TGTGCCAGCAGCTCGGACCGTGTATCTGCTTTCTTT. The chain carries TRBV7-2 and TRBJ1-1; D not certain. Trimming removed 4 bases from V and 11 bases from J, with 14 bases in between. The CDR3 has 12 amino acids. In germline, CDR1 is SGHTA, CDR2 FQGNSA.

This clone was counted a single time. The chain links TRBV27 to TRBJ1-2; weak D call: TRBD1 (5 bases). CDR1 MNHEY and CDR2 SMNVEV come from the germline V gene (reference sequence). Trimming took off 3 bases at V and 4 bases at J, with 9 bases between the two ends. The CDR3 runs 13 residues. Here the CDR3 reads CASSFQGGYGYTF. In DNA, the CDR3 is TGTGCCAGCAGTTTCCAGGGCGGCTATGGCTACACCTTC.

The table lists this clone with a count of one. The V call is TRBV5-1, the J call TRBJ2-1; the D gene is possibly TRBD1 (6 bases). V was clipped by 4 bases and J by 6 bases, with 14 bases between them. The CDR3 contains 14 residues. CDR1 and CDR2 (germline): SGHRS, YFSETQ. CDR3 residues: CASSQVQGGNEQFF. The CDR3 nucleotides read TGCGCCAGCAGCCAGGTTCAAGGGGGCAATGAGCAGTTCTTC. The variable domain in full, with the rest retrieved from reference TRBV5-1 and TRBJ2-1, is KAGVTQTPRYLIKTRGQQVTLSCSPISGHRSVSWYQQTPGQGLQFLFEYFSETQRNKGNFPGRFSGRQFSNSRSEMNVSTLELGDSALYLCASSQVQGGNEQFFGPGTRLTVL.

This chain connects TRBV14 to TRBJ2-1, with TRBD2 matching 7 bases. CDR3 size: 14 residues. Germline CDR1 SGHDN, CDR2 FVKESK. With 4 bases clipped from V and 6 bases from J, the junction kept 6 bases outside the gene matches. CDR3 coding DNA: TGTGCCAGCAGCCCTAGGACTAGTCTCAATGAGCAGTTCTTC. Its translation is CASSPRTSLNEQFF.

V gene TRBV6-5 combines with J gene TRBJ2-7; 7 bases align to TRBD1. CDR3 size: 12 residues. Germline V gene data show CDR1 as MNHEY and CDR2 as SVGAGI. The ends lost 6 bases at V and 6 bases at J; junction bases unmatched: 5. This CDR3 reads CASRGSGGEQYF. CDR3 in DNA: TGTGCCAGCAGAGGCTCAGGGGGCGAGCAGTACTTC.

The chain joins TRBV27 to TRBJ1-1, with 7 bases identical to TRBD1. Germline CDR1 is MNHEY and CDR2 is SMNVEV (reference sequence). This CDR3 has 16 residues. The ends lost 0 bases at V and 0 bases at J; junction bases unmatched: 4. The CDR3, as DNA: TGTGCCAGCAGTTTATCCCAGACAGGGTTGAACACTGAAGCTTTCTTT. This gives the protein CASSLSQTGLNTEAFF.

The DNA for the CDR3 is TGTGCCAGCTCACCACGACAGGGTTCAGCCTACGAGCAGTACTTC. This sequence encodes CASSPRQGSAYEQYF. V gene TRBV18 combines with J gene TRBJ2-7; 7 bases match TRBD1. V was pared by 1 base and J by 2 bases, with 5 bases of the junction left unmatched. This CDR3 has 15 amino acids. CDR1 is KGHSH, CDR2 LQKENI, per germline.

This chain uses TRBV12-5 with TRBJ2-1; D may be TRBD2 (6 bases). In germline, CDR1 is LGHNT, CDR2 FRNRAP. CDR3 length equals 12 residues. Trimming took 1 base from V and 16 from J, leaving 14 bases between them. This chain's CDR3 is CASGLDPGTPFF. The DNA of the CDR3 is TGTGCTAGTGGTTTGGACCCCGGGACTCCCTTCTTC.

This chain uses TRBV7-2 with TRBJ1-1; D uncertain. The CDR3 is 15 amino acids. V lost 1 base to trimming and J lost 4 bases, with 13 bases between them. Germline CDR1 reads SGHTA; CDR2 reads FQGNSA. The CDR3 protein is CASSLGAGMGTEAFF. The CDR3 nucleotides are TGTGCCAGCAGCTTAGGAGCGGGTATGGGCACTGAAGCTTTCTTT.

This clone was seen a few times. V gene TRBV27 combines with J gene TRBJ2-1; D not resolved. This CDR3 region has 12 residues. Germline CDR1 reads MNHEY; CDR2 reads SMNVEV (reference sequence). V was pared by 6 bases and J by 9 bases, with 12 bases between. CDR3 loop: CASRRQGGEQFF. The CDR3, as DNA: TGTGCCAGCAGGAGACAAGGCGGTGAGCAGTTCTTC.

This clone is a singleton in its sample. This chain connects TRBV5-1 to TRBJ2-3, with TRBD2 matching over 10 bases. Germline lookup yields CDR1 SGHRS and CDR2 YFSETQ. This CDR3 region has 14 residues. V was pared by 4 bases and J by 8 bases, with 7 bases of the junction left unmatched. CDR3 in amino acids: CASSTPSGSGTQYF. As DNA, the CDR3 is TGCGCCAGCAGCACCCCTAGCGGGAGTGGTACGCAGTATTTT.

This clone was recorded many times. The J gene is TRBJ2-5, the V gene TRBV5-1; TRBD2 aligns across 7 bases. Germline lookup yields CDR1 SGHRS and CDR2 YFSETQ. The CDR3 consists of 14 residues. J gave up 5 bases and V 4 bases, and 8 bases lay outside the gene matches. CDR3 in amino acids: CASSAGEAVETQYF. CDR3 in DNA: TGCGCCAGCAGCGCGGGAGAAGCTGTGGAGACCCAGTACTTC.

The chain uses TRBV6-6 and TRBJ2-7, with TRBD2 identical over 9 bases. Germline values: CDR1 MNHNY, CDR2 SVGAGI (reference sequence). CDR3 length: 15 amino acids. With V trimmed by 6 bases and J by 3 bases, 9 bases remained unmatched. The CDR3 DNA is TGTGCCAGCAGCCCCCCCGGGACTAGCATCTACGAGCAGTACTTC. Protein product: CASSPPGTSIYEQYF.

This clone was found once. This rearrangement joins TRBV9 to TRBJ2-3, with 16 bases identical to TRBD2. The CDR3 is 18 amino acids. Trimming took 2 bases from V and 4 from J; bases not matched to a gene: 7. In germline, CDR1 is SGDLS, CDR2 YYNGEE. This chain's CDR3 is CASSVGLAGGTLPDTQYF. In DNA form, the CDR3 reads TGTGCCAGCAGCGTGGGACTAGCGGGGGGGACGTTGCCAGATACGCAGTATTTT.

A remark on this clone: One junction end does not reproduce the germline sequence, and a read error may be involved. The chain has TRBV13 and TRBJ2-3; D gene unclear. This CDR3 has 12 amino acids. The V gene's germline CDR1 is PRHDT and CDR2 FYEKMQ (reference sequence). The CDR3 reads CASSATTETPYF. Here the CDR3 DNA reads TGTGCCAGCAGCGCCACTACGGAGACGCCGTATTTT.

The rearrangement uses TRBV29-1 and TRBJ1-2; possibly TRBD1 for D (6 bases). V was pared by 6 bases and J by 3 bases, with 11 bases between. Germline V gene lookup returns CDR1 SQVTM and CDR2 ANQGSEA. The length of the CDR3 is 12 residues. The chain's CDR3 is CSVYRVDYGYTF. In DNA, the CDR3 is TGCAGCGTCTACAGGGTCGACTATGGCTACACCTTC.

This rearrangement joins TRBV6-5 to TRBJ1-1; D call uncertain. Trimming left V 0 bases short and J 4 bases short, with 9 bases between. The CDR3 has 14 amino acids. In germline, CDR1 is MNHEY, CDR2 SVGAGI. The CDR3 DNA sequence: TGTGCCAGCAGTTACTCTGTCGCAGCCACTGAAGCTTTCTTT. It codes for CASSYSVAATEAFF.

The V gene is TRBV25-1, the J gene TRBJ1-1; D perhaps matches TRBD1 (6 bases). Between the trimmed V and J ends, which lost 3 bases and 1 base, there was a span of 9 bases. CDR3 size: 14 residues. Germline CDR1 reads MGHDK; CDR2 reads SYGVNS. The DNA for the CDR3 is TGTGCCAGCAGTGAGCCGACAGGGAACACTGAAGCTTTCTTT. Translating it yields CASSEPTGNTEAFF.

The chain carries TRBV10-1 and TRBJ2-2; D uncertain. This CDR3 is 15 amino acids long. Germline CDR1 is WNHNN and CDR2 is SYGVQD (reference sequence). V dropped 0 bases and J dropped 3 bases, with 8 bases sitting between them. CDR3 nucleotides: TGCGCCAGCAGTGAGTCGTCAGGCGACACCGGGGAGCTGTTTTTT. Residues: CASSESSGDTGELFF.

This clone was counted only a few times. The chain links TRBV6-1 to TRBJ2-1; 7 nucleotides agree with TRBD2. This CDR3 is built from 13 residues. The germline V gene encodes CDR1 MNHNS and CDR2 SASEGT. J gave up 9 bases and V 8 bases, and 10 bases lay outside the gene matches. The CDR3 nucleotides read TGTGCCAGCCCGGCTAGCGGAAGATTTGAGCAGTTCTTC. It translates to CASPASGRFEQFF.

This chain links TRBV4-1 with TRBJ1-1; 12 positions agree with TRBD1. Germline V gives CDR1 MGHRA, CDR2 YSYEKL. The CDR3 covers 14 residues. J was trimmed by 6 bases and V by 4 bases; bases with no gene match: 3. The CDR3 is CASSRGDRGPEAFF. In nucleotides, the CDR3 is TGCGCCAGCAGCCGAGGGGACAGGGGGCCTGAAGCTTTCTTT.

V gene TRBV6-6 combines with J gene TRBJ1-1; D may be TRBD1 (6 bases). CDR1 and CDR2 from the germline V gene are MNHNY and SVGAGI (reference sequence). The CDR3 is 14 residues long. V dropped 6 bases and J dropped 4 bases, with 15 bases sitting between them. CDR3 residues: CASSREGEGTEAFF. The DNA of the CDR3 is TGTGCCAGCAGCCGCGAGGGGGAGGGCACTGAAGCTTTCTTT.

The J gene is TRBJ2-2, the V gene TRBV5-4; 11 nucleotides line up with TRBD2. The CDR3 totals 16 residues. J lost 0 bases, V lost 4 bases, and 2 bases had no gene match. Germline V gene lookup returns CDR1 SGHNT and CDR2 YYREEE (reference sequence). DNA of the CDR3: TGTGCCAGCAGCCCGACTAGCGGGGCGAACACCGGGGAGCTGTTTTTT. Translated, it gives CASSPTSGANTGELFF.